This T cell receptor beta chain originates from a study of T cell repertoires in cytomegalovirus infection. Study details: From public TCR beta signatures came an indication of both CMV infection and matching HLA type. Study-wide points: HLA-C-restricted CMV clonotypes gave the most frequent clonotype in two of eight donors.

TCRdb re-called the reads through MiXCR, storing one row per CDR3 protein. This table has around 180,000 distinct CDR3 sequences, approximately 20% appearing once. Many counts were recorded for this clonotype. What it binds is not known. This TCR was sampled from a human donor in good health (CMV status not recorded). Some clones in this sample may be carry-over from other donors' samples. Sequencing input: PBMCs.

The CDR3 loop reads CASSAPPWSGGYTF. The DNA for the CDR3 is TGTGCCAGCAGCGCTCCACCTTGGTCCGGTGGCTACACCTTC. V and J are TRBV9 and TRBJ1-2; D ambiguous. CDR1 is SGDLS, CDR2 YYNGEE, per germline. The CDR3 length is 14 residues. Trimming took 3 bases from V and 7 from J, leaving 16 bases between them.